One and the same sample provided the 13 T cell receptor beta chains below, sequenced in a study of cytomegalovirus exposure and HLA in healthy donors. PCR was performed using 60 Vbeta and 13 Jbeta primers. Assay: immunoSEQ multiplex PCR; the TCRdb copy retains only in-frame clones and omits some. The repertoire includes around 50,000 clones, about four fifths of them detected once, and about 1.5% sits in the top ten. Sequenced: PBMCs. The receptors come from a man aged 35-49 years in good health and CMV-seronegative.

The chain has TRBV5-6 and TRBJ2-7; 7 positions agree with TRBD2. The CDR3 has 17 residues. Germline-derived CDR1 and CDR2 are SGHDT and YYEEEE. J lost 6 bases, V lost 4 bases, and 19 bases had no gene match. The CDR3 nucleotides read TGTGCCAGCAGCCAGAGACTAGCTCTCTCGTTTCTTCTCGAGCAGTACTTC. It codes for CASSQRLALSFLLEQYF.

CDR3 sequence: CASSLLIGGSNTGELFF. CDR3 nucleotide sequence: TGTGCCAGCAGCTTGCTGATCGGGGGTTCGAACACCGGGGAGCTGTTTTTT. This chain links TRBV5-4 with TRBJ2-2, with a tentative D call TRBD2 (6 bases). Between the trimmed V and J ends, which lost 1 base and 0 bases, there was a span of 13 bases. Germline CDR1 reads SGHNT; CDR2 reads YYREEE (reference sequence). The CDR3 is 17 residues long.

V and J are TRBV27 and TRBJ2-7; maybe TRBD2 (5 bases). Trimming removed 6 bases at V and 7 bases at J, with 16 bases between. Germline CDR1 reads MNHEY; CDR2 reads SMNVEV (reference sequence). The CDR3 has 13 amino acids. For the CDR3, the DNA is TGTGCCAGCAGGACGGGATTGGTGGGTGAGCAGTACTTC. This codes for CASRTGLVGEQYF.

This chain joins TRBV7-8 and TRBJ1-5; D not certain. The CDR3 is 15 amino acids. V gave up 1 base and J gave up 3 bases, with 10 bases separating them. In germline, CDR1 is SGHVS, CDR2 FQNEAQ. CDR3: CASSLDRRPNQPQHF. CDR3 coding DNA: TGTGCCAGCAGCTTAGATCGGAGACCCAATCAGCCCCAGCATTTT.

DNA of the CDR3: TGTGCCAGCAGTATACAGGGGTCCTATGGCTACACCTTC. It translates to CASSIQGSYGYTF. The chain is built from TRBV5-6 and TRBJ1-2, with 7 bases that match TRBD1. After removal of 5 bases from V and 4 bases from J, the junction contained 5 bases not matched to a gene. CDR3 length: 13 amino acids. Germline loops: CDR1 SGHDT, CDR2 YYEEEE. The variable domain in full, with the rest retrieved from reference TRBV5-6 and TRBJ1-2, is DAGVTQSPTHLIKTRGQQVTLRCSPKSGHDTVSWYQQALGQGPQFIFQYYEEEERQRGNFPDRFSGHQFPNYSSELNVNALLLGDSALYLCASSIQGSYGYTFGSGTRLTVV.

The chain couples TRBV7-8 to TRBJ1-4, with unresolved D. Germline CDR1 is SGHVS and CDR2 is FQNEAQ. Trimming cost V 5 bases and J 2 bases, with 30 bases left between them. The CDR3 loop spans 21 amino acids. The CDR3 region is CASSPGHTWESVASTNEKLFF. The DNA for the CDR3 is TGTGCCAGCAGCCCTGGGCACACGTGGGAGTCTGTTGCGTCGACTAATGAAAAACTGTTTTTT.

The rearrangement uses TRBV5-4 and TRBJ2-7; TRBD2 matches 9 bases. V trimming: 4 bases; J trimming: 0 bases; junction bases outside the gene matches: 5. CDR3 length: 15 amino acids. The germline CDR1 and CDR2 sequences are SGHNT and YYREEE (reference sequence). CDR3 bases: TGTGCCAGCAGCGGGGCGGGGGGGAGCTCCTACGAGCAGTACTTC. The encoded protein is CASSGAGGSSYEQYF.

This rearrangement joins TRBV19 to TRBJ2-6; D unclear. V was shortened by 6 bases and J by 0 bases, with 15 bases between the two germline ends. Germline loops: CDR1 LNHDA, CDR2 SQIVND (reference sequence). The CDR3 sequence is 17 residues long. The CDR3 nucleotides read TGTGCCAGTAGACCCAACCCCCCGAGCTCTGGGGCCAACGTCCTGACTTTC. This gives the protein CASRPNPPSSGANVLTF.

The chain links TRBV5-1 to TRBJ2-7; 11 nucleotides line up with TRBD1. V trimming: 3 bases; J trimming: 2 bases; junction bases outside the gene matches: 4. The germline V gene has CDR1 SGHRS and CDR2 YFSETQ. The CDR3 covers 15 residues. The CDR3 sequence: CASSYGTGGTYEQYV. The CDR3 DNA reads as TGCGCCAGCAGCTATGGGACAGGGGGTACCTACGAGCAGTACGTC.

CDR3 amino acids: CAWSPGTGVGEQYF. The DNA for the CDR3 is TGTGCCTGGAGTCCCGGGACAGGGGTTGGCGAGCAGTACTTC. The chain is built from TRBV30 and TRBJ2-7, with TRBD1 identical over 10 bases. The CDR3 runs 14 residues. Germline V gene sequence: CDR1 GTSNPN, CDR2 SVGIG (reference sequence). V lost 2 bases and J lost 6; bases outside the gene matches: 7.

The V gene is TRBV4-3, the J gene TRBJ2-2, with D uncertain. Per the germline V gene, CDR1 is LGHNA and CDR2 is YSLEER. This CDR3 is built from 14 residues. The V end was cut by 5 bases, the J end by 0 bases, with 7 bases between. The CDR3 DNA is TGCGCCAGCAGCAGAGTTACGAACACCGGGGAGCTGTTTTTT. Protein: CASSRVTNTGELFF.

The chain employs TRBV7-2 and TRBJ2-7, with D hard to call. This CDR3 has 14 residues. V lost 0 bases and J 2 bases, leaving 8 bases between the germline ends. The germline CDR1 and CDR2 sequences are SGHTA and FQGNSA. CDR3: CASSLASPPYEQYF. The CDR3, as DNA: TGTGCCAGCAGCTTAGCCTCTCCCCCCTACGAGCAGTACTTC. Supplemented by reference TRBV7-2 and TRBJ2-7, the full variable domain reads GAGVSQSPSNKVTEKGKDVELRCDPISGHTALYWYRQSLGQGLEFLIYFQGNSAPDKSGLPSDRFSAERTGGSVSTLTIQRTQQEDSAVYLCASSLASPPYEQYFGPGTRLTVT.

The rearrangement links TRBV18 to TRBJ2-5; D may be TRBD2 (6 bases). This CDR3 region has 14 residues. The germline CDR1 and CDR2 sequences are KGHSH and LQKENI. Trimming stripped 0 bases from V and 4 bases from J, with 9 bases between. The CDR3 DNA reads TGTGCCAGCTCACCACCGTCCGGGGGAGAGACCCAGTACTTC. This translates into CASSPPSGGETQYF.